The following is a TCR beta chain sequence with its context. The antigen remains undetermined. Researchers used 5'RACE with constant-segment primers to make TCR alpha and TCR beta cDNA libraries that carry sample barcodes and UMIs. A single record per CDR3 protein comes from TCRdb applying MiXCR to the 5' RACE reads. There are 550,000 to 700,000 distinct CDR3 sequences in the sample; roughly 18% occur only once, and around 12% lies in the top ten. This sample stems from a study of T-cell memory formation after mild COVID-19. Study-wide points: Unconfirmed was the SARS-CoV-2 specificity of second-wave clones that peaked on day 37.

The CDR3 runs to 15 residues. The germline V gene encodes CDR1 KGHDR and CDR2 SFDVKD. V was clipped by 9 bases and J by 0 bases, with 17 bases between them. Sequenced sample: PBMCs or a T cell subset sorted from them (not recorded which). This receptor was taken from an adult woman who had mild COVID-19 (a few samples of this study predate the infection). Cell type and time point are not known. This chain connects TRBV24-1 to TRBJ2-7; no firm D call. CDR3 nucleotides: TGTGCCACCGAGCCCCTCGACTTTAGCTCCTACGAGCAGTACTTC. Translated: CATEPLDFSSYEQYF.